These T cell receptor beta chains were read from a single sample in a study of blood T cell repertoires in COVID-19. Sequencing used immunoSEQ multiplex PCR; TCRdb keeps in-frame clones, though not all of them. The table includes just under 250,000 clones, more than 85% detected once. What was sequenced was PBMCs or T cells enriched from blood (not recorded which). Receptors were obtained from a woman between 25 and 40 years old who had recovered from COVID-19. The CDR3 runs from the conserved cysteine through the conserved F or W. The D gene is left open where the match is weak. Expanded clones are given a class, and other clones once, few, many or no size at all.

v_gene	d_gene	j_gene	abundance	CDR3nt	CDR3aa
TRBV6-5	TRBD2	TRBJ2-7	-	TGTGCCAGCAGTCTAGCGGGAGGGCCCTACGAGCAGTACTTC	CASSLAGGPYEQYF
TRBV6-5	-	TRBJ2-2	-	TGTGCCAGCGAGAGATATTCGAACACCGGGGAGCTGTTTTTT	CASERYSNTGELFF
TRBV11-2	-	TRBJ2-1	once	TGTGCCAGCAGCCCGGGACTGCCGAATGAGCAGTTCTTC	CASSPGLPNEQFF
TRBV6-5	-	TRBJ1-2	-	TGTGCCAGCAACCCAGGGCAGGCTCAAGGCTACACCTTC	CASNPGQAQGYTF
TRBV5-1	TRBD1	TRBJ2-2	-	TGCGCCAGCAGCTTGGATCCGGACAGGGGTACCGGGGAGCTGTTTTTT	CASSLDPDRGTGELFF
TRBV2	TRBD1	TRBJ2-3	-	TGTGCCAGCAGTGTGACAGGGGGCGTAGATACGCAGTATTTT	CASSVTGGVDTQYF
TRBV18	TRBD2	TRBJ2-4	-	TGTGCCAGCTCACCCCTAGCGGGCAAAAACATTCAGTACTTC	CASSPLAGKNIQYF
TRBV29-1	TRBD1	TRBJ2-7	-	TGCAGCGTTCGAGACAGGGGGACTTCGTACGAGCAGTACTTC	CSVRDRGTSYEQYF
TRBV7-2	-	TRBJ2-1	-	TGTGCCAGCAGCCCGATCGGAGCCTTGGGGCTCGATGAGCAGTTCTTC	CASSPIGALGLDEQFF
TRBV28	-	TRBJ2-2	few	TGTGCCAGCAGTTCTGGACAGAACACCGGGGAGCTGTTTTTT	CASSSGQNTGELFF
TRBV5-1	TRBD1	TRBJ1-1	-	TGCGCCAGCAGCTTGGACAGGGGGAACACTGAAGCTTTCTTT	CASSLDRGNTEAFF
TRBV4-3	-	TRBJ2-7	-	TGCGCCAGCAGCCAAGAGTCTCACAGAACCTACGAGCAGTACTTC	CASSQESHRTYEQYF
TRBV3-1/TRBV3-2	TRBD1	TRBJ1-4	once	TGTGCCAGCAGCCGTAACAGGGGAACTAATGAAAAACTGTTTTTT	CASSRNRGTNEKLFF
TRBV4-3	-	TRBJ1-3	-	TGCGCCAGCAGCCAAACCCTCTTCGATTACCGGGACAACTCTGGAAACACCATATATTTT	CASSQTLFDYRDNSGNTIYF
TRBV7-2	-	TRBJ2-7	-	TGTGCCAGCAGCTCGGAATGGGCGCAGTACTTC	CASSSEWAQYF
TRBV11-2	-	TRBJ1-5	-	TGTGCCAGCAGCTTGGGGGGAAACAATCAGCCCCAGCATTTT	CASSLGGNNQPQHF
TRBV30	-	TRBJ1-1	-	TGTGCCTGGGGACGGGGAGGGGCTGAAGCTTTCTTT	CAWGRGGAEAFF
TRBV6-4	-	TRBJ2-3	-	TGTGCCAGCAGTGACGATCCAGGGGTCGGATTGGATACGCAGTATTTT	CASSDDPGVGLDTQYF
TRBV12-5	-	TRBJ1-1	-	TGTGCTAGTGGTTGGACAGAAACTAGTGAAGCTTTCTTT	CASGWTETSEAFF
TRBV5-8	-	TRBJ1-5	-	TGTGCCAGCAGCTTAAGACAGCAGCCCCAGCATTTT	CASSLRQQPQHF
TRBV27	-	TRBJ1-6	few	TGTGCCAGCGGGAACGGGAATATCGCCTATAATTCACCCCTCCACTTT	CASGNGNIAYNSPLHF
TRBV10-1	TRBD2	TRBJ2-3	-	TGCGCCAGCAGTGAGGCCAGCGGGGGAGGTACAGATACGCAGTATTTT	CASSEASGGGTDTQYF
TRBV7-9	-	TRBJ2-1	-	TGTGCCAGCAGCTTAGCGCAAGGGGTCTTCTCCTACAATGAGCAGTTCTTC	CASSLAQGVFSYNEQFF
TRBV3-1/TRBV3-2	-	TRBJ1-3	few	TGTGCCAGCAGCCAAGGAGTCTCTGGAAACACCATATATTTT	CASSQGVSGNTIYF
TRBV6-5	-	TRBJ1-2	-	TGTGCCAGCAAAGCTACAGGGTTGGCCTTTCGGGGCTACACCTTC	CASKATGLAFRGYTF
TRBV3-1/TRBV3-2	TRBD2	TRBJ2-5	-	TGTGCCAGCAGCCAAGTAGCGGGGCGGCAAGAGACCCAGTACTTC	CASSQVAGRQETQYF
TRBV7-2	TRBD1	TRBJ1-2	few	TGTGCCAGCAGCCTCAGGGGGGACATTTATAACTATGGCTACACCTTC	CASSLRGDIYNYGYTF
TRBV29-1	-	TRBJ2-7	-	TGCAGCATTCTTCAGGAACCCTACGAGCAGTACTTC	CSILQEPYEQYF
TRBV5-1	-	TRBJ2-2	-	TGCGCCAGCAGCTTGGTCACAGGCAGGGGCTTCGGGGAGCTGTTTTTT	CASSLVTGRGFGELFF
TRBV4-1	-	TRBJ2-1	-	TGCGCCAGCAGTTCTGGACTATTTATTTTCTTC	CASSSGLFIFF
TRBV3-1/TRBV3-2	TRBD2	TRBJ2-7	-	TGTGCCAGCAGCCCATTTGCGTCTAGCGGGTTCTACGAGCAGTACTTC	CASSPFASSGFYEQYF
TRBV10-3	-	TRBJ1-2	-	TGTGCCATCACTGGAGGAGAGGGGAGGAACTATGGCTACACCTTC	CAITGGEGRNYGYTF
TRBV11-2	TRBD1	TRBJ2-4	many	TGTGCCAGCAGCTCCTCCCAGGGGGACAAAAACATTCAGTACTTC	CASSSSQGDKNIQYF
TRBV11-3	TRBD2	TRBJ2-5	once	TGTGCCAGCAGCCCGGGACTAGCGGGAGGGAAGGTGACCCAGTACTTC	CASSPGLAGGKVTQYF
TRBV19	TRBD1	TRBJ1-1	-	TGTGCCAGTAGTTCAACGACAGGGCCTGGGGCTGAAGCTTTCTTT	CASSSTTGPGAEAFF
TRBV6-5	-	TRBJ2-7	-	TGTGCCAGCAGCTCACTGAACTACGAGCAGTACTTC	CASSSLNYEQYF
TRBV27	-	TRBJ1-1	-	TGTGCCAGCCAGGGAATGGAAGCTTTCTTT	CASQGMEAFF
TRBV3-1/TRBV3-2	TRBD2	TRBJ2-7	-	TGTGCCAGCAGGTCTAGCGGAAAATTCTACGAGCAGTACTTC	CASRSSGKFYEQYF
TRBV5-1	TRBD1	TRBJ2-7	-	TGCGCCAGCAGCGAAGGGACAGTCTACGAGCAGTACTTC	CASSEGTVYEQYF
TRBV5-6	TRBD2	TRBJ2-1	-	TGTGCCAGCAGCTTGGCGCGGGAGATCTATTATTACAATGAGCAGTTCTTC	CASSLAREIYYYNEQFF
TRBV7-8	-	TRBJ1-2	once	TGTGCCAGCAGCTTGGGGGCATACGACTATGGCTACACCTTC	CASSLGAYDYGYTF
TRBV19	-	TRBJ2-1	-	TGTGCCAGTAGTATGGGCCAGATCGGCAATGAGCAGTTCTTC	CASSMGQIGNEQFF
TRBV30	TRBD1	TRBJ2-7	-	TGTGCCTGGAGTGGGGACAGGGTCCCCTACGAGCAGTACTTC	CAWSGDRVPYEQYF
TRBV6-2/TRBV6-3	-	TRBJ2-7	-	TGTGCCAGCAGTTACTCGGTCGCCAGGGGAACCTACGAGCAGTACTTC	CASSYSVARGTYEQYF
TRBV4-1	TRBD2	TRBJ2-7	-	TGCGCCAGCAGCCGGGGAGGGGCCTACGAGCAGTACTTC	CASSRGGAYEQYF
TRBV9	TRBD1	TRBJ1-2	-	TGTGCCAGCAGCGTAGATGTTGGGACAGGGGGTAGTGGCTACACCTTC	CASSVDVGTGGSGYTF
TRBV6-2/TRBV6-3	TRBD1	TRBJ2-7	-	TGTGCCAGCAGTTACGGGTCCGGGACAGTAACGGTCGAGCAGTACTTC	CASSYGSGTVTVEQYF
TRBV27	-	TRBJ2-5	-	TGTGCCAGCAGCCCCTTCCAGGGGACCCAGTACTTC	CASSPFQGTQYF
TRBV15	-	TRBJ2-7	-	TGTGCCACCAGCAAATCCCTCGGCGAGCAGTACTTC	CATSKSLGEQYF
TRBV30	-	TRBJ1-5	-	TGTGCCTGGAGTGTAACCGGGATGAGCAATCAGCCCCAGCATTTT	CAWSVTGMSNQPQHF
TRBV2	TRBD1	TRBJ2-3	-	TGTGCCAGCAGTTCCTGGACAGGAGATACGCAGTATTTT	CASSSWTGDTQYF
TRBV11-2	TRBD2	TRBJ2-1	-	TGTGCCAGCAGCCAAAAACTAGCGGGAGGGGGCGATGAGCAGTTCTTC	CASSQKLAGGGDEQFF
TRBV28	-	TRBJ2-5	-	TGTGCCAGCAGCGACCTGGGGGGGCTGGGTGAGACCCAGTACTTC	CASSDLGGLGETQYF
TRBV15	-	TRBJ2-3	-	TGTGCCACCAGCAGAGAACCAGGAACAGATACGCAGTATTTT	CATSREPGTDTQYF
TRBV10-3	-	TRBJ2-7	-	TGTGCCATCAGTGAACTATACGGGATCTCCTACGAGCAGTACTTC	CAISELYGISYEQYF
TRBV9	-	TRBJ1-2	-	TGTGCCAGCAGCGTAGGTGGACTTAATAACTATGGCTACACCTTC	CASSVGGLNNYGYTF
TRBV18	-	TRBJ1-5	-	TGTGCCAGCTCACCGGGGCAGAGCAATCAGCCCCAGCATTTT	CASSPGQSNQPQHF
TRBV20-1	-	TRBJ1-5	few	TGCAGTGCTAGTCGGACAGTAAATCAGCCCCAGCATTTT	CSASRTVNQPQHF